This entry lists 18 T cell receptor beta chains sequenced from one sample in a study of identical twins. One entry per CDR3 protein, called by TCRdb with MiXCR from the 5' RACE reads. The sample lists 150,000 or so distinct CDR3 sequences, roughly 3.3% occurring once. The source material was memory T cells sorted from blood. The source of these receptors is a man younger than 35 in good health.

This clonotype was recorded many times. The J gene is TRBJ2-2, the V gene TRBV12-3 or TRBV12-4; D is unclear. V was cut by 6 bases and J by 1 base, with 12 bases left in between. The CDR3 totals 15 residues. CDR3 DNA sequence: TGTGCCAGCAGAAAAGACGGACGGAACACCGGGGAGCTGTTTTTT. Protein: CASRKDGRNTGELFF.

Turning to this clonotype: This may be a read error: a much more frequent sequence differs by one nucleotide. As DNA, the CDR3 is TGCAGCGTTGAAGAGGGTGGTAGCGGGAGCCTCAGCGGGCAGTTCTTC. As protein: CSVEEGGSGSLSGQFF. This chain links TRBV29-1 with TRBJ2-1, with 9 bases that match TRBD2. The J segment lost 12 bases and the V segment lost 0 bases, leaving 15 bases of the junction unmatched. Germline CDR1 and CDR2: SQVTM and ANQGSEA. The CDR3 contains 16 residues.

This clonotype was recorded at least ten times. The CDR3 is CASSLTATNEKLFF. For the CDR3, the DNA is TGCGCCAGCAGCTTAACTGCAACTAATGAAAAACTGTTTTTT. The chain couples TRBV5-1 to TRBJ1-4; no reliable D call. V shed 2 bases and J shed 0 bases, with 5 bases lying between them. In germline, CDR1 is SGHRS, CDR2 YFSETQ. The CDR3 runs 14 residues.

There are many counts of this clonotype. The chain links TRBV27 to TRBJ1-4; no definite D call. CDR3 length equals 12 residues. The V gene's germline CDR1 is MNHEY and CDR2 SMNVEV (reference sequence). V lost 4 bases and J 8 bases, leaving 8 bases between the germline ends. The CDR3 loop reads CASSWNGEKLFF. The CDR3 coding sequence is TGTGCCAGCAGTTGGAATGGGGAAAAACTGTTTTTT.

This clonotype was detected many times. This rearrangement joins TRBV4-1 to TRBJ1-6; TRBD1 matches at 10 bases. CDR3 length equals 16 residues. The V gene end was trimmed by 4 bases and the J gene end by 10 bases; junction bases not matched to a gene: 10. Germline values: CDR1 MGHRA, CDR2 YSYEKL. CDR3 in amino acids: CASSPLSRDRGSPLHF. CDR3 DNA sequence: TGCGCCAGCAGCCCCCTGTCCCGGGACAGGGGCTCACCCCTCCACTTT.

This clonotype appeared a few times. The chain joins TRBV10-3 to TRBJ2-2; D may be TRBD1 (6 bases). Germline V gene sequence: CDR1 ENHRY, CDR2 SYGVKD. Trimming removed 10 bases from V and 6 bases from J, with 12 bases in between. This CDR3 has 12 residues. In nucleotides, the CDR3 is TGTGCCACCGCAGGGGAACCCGGGGAGCTGTTTTTT. This codes for CATAGEPGELFF.

With respect to this clonotype: A read error may explain this, as a much larger clone is one base away. This rearrangement joins TRBV6-1 to TRBJ2-7; no firm D call. This CDR3 comprises 13 residues. Trimming cost V 6 bases and J 3 bases, with 12 bases left between them. CDR1 and CDR2 (germline): MNHNS, SASEGT. The CDR3 nucleotides are TGTGCCAGCAGCCTCGGACCGGGCTACGAGCAGTACTTC. Protein product: CASSLGPGYEQYF.

This clonotype was counted many times. The chain combines TRBV29-1 with TRBJ2-1; TRBD1 agrees at 7 bases. CDR3 length: 15 residues. V shed 0 bases and J 4 bases; nucleotides not matched to a gene: 6. Germline assignment: CDR1 SQVTM and CDR2 ANQGSEA. The CDR3 DNA reads TGCAGCGTTGAAGAGGGGACAGATAGGTACAATGAGCAGTTCTTC. Its translation: CSVEEGTDRYNEQFF.

This clonotype was recorded at least ten times. The chain carries TRBV3-1 and TRBJ2-1; tentative D call: TRBD2 (6 bases). The V end lost 1 base, the J end lost 0 bases, and 10 bases lay between the germline ends. Germline V lookup: CDR1 LGHDT, CDR2 YNNKEL (reference sequence). The CDR3 covers 16 residues. The DNA of the CDR3 is TGTGCCAGCAGCCAAGGTGGAGCGGGCTCCTACAATGAGCAGTTCTTC. This sequence encodes CASSQGGAGSYNEQFF.

This clonotype was found many times. J is TRBJ2-6 and V is TRBV7-8; D not certain. The germline V gene encodes CDR1 SGHVS and CDR2 FQNEAQ. V was trimmed by 1 base and J by 0 bases, leaving 7 bases between them. The CDR3 is 16 residues long. The CDR3 reads CASSLGGSSGANVLTF. The CDR3 DNA reads as TGTGCCAGCAGCTTAGGGGGAAGCTCTGGGGCCAACGTCCTGACTTTC.

This clonotype was found many times. V usage is TRBV5-6 and J usage is TRBJ2-5; the D is unclear. CDR3 length: 14 amino acids. Germline CDR1 SGHDT, CDR2 YYEEEE. V dropped 0 bases and J dropped 3 bases, with 9 bases sitting between them. In nucleotides, the CDR3 is TGTGCCAGCAGCTTGGGGGCGTTCAAAGAGACCCAGTACTTC. Residues: CASSLGAFKETQYF.

Many counts were recorded for this clonotype. The rearrangement links TRBV3-1 to TRBJ2-2; D is ambiguous. Germline V CDR1 and CDR2: LGHDT, YNNKEL (reference sequence). V gave up 1 base and J gave up 10 bases, with 7 bases separating them. This CDR3 has 12 residues. Written as DNA, the CDR3 is TGTGCCAGCAGCCAAGGGGCCGAGGAGCTGTTTTTT. Translated: CASSQGAEELFF.

In its sample, this clonotype was seen many times. The V gene is TRBV5-6, the J gene TRBJ2-5, with 11 positions matching TRBD2. The V gene end was trimmed by 4 bases and the J gene end by 5 bases; junction bases not matched to a gene: 13. The CDR3 totals 17 residues. Looked up from germline, CDR1 is SGHDT and CDR2 is YYEEEE. The CDR3 sequence is CASSPRGGTSGPETQYF. The CDR3 bases are TGTGCCAGCAGCCCCCGCGGGGGGACTAGCGGTCCGGAGACCCAGTACTTC.

Many counts were recorded for this clonotype. V gene TRBV12-3 or TRBV12-4 combines with J gene TRBJ2-1; the D is unclear. The CDR3 totals 15 residues. Trimming cost V 5 bases and J 0 bases, with 11 bases left between them. The CDR3 DNA reads as TGTGCCAGCAGTCCCGGGCTCTACTCCTACAATGAGCAGTTCTTC. Translated: CASSPGLYSYNEQFF.

This clonotype was counted many times. The chain couples TRBV12-5 to TRBJ2-1, with TRBD1 matching 8 bases. Trimming cost V 7 bases and J 4 bases; bases outside gene matches: 6. The CDR3 is 14 amino acids. The germline gives CDR1 LGHNT, CDR2 FRNRAP. The CDR3 DNA is TGTGCTAGTGCCGGGGGACAGGCATACAATGAGCAGTTCTTC. This sequence encodes CASAGGQAYNEQFF.

This clonotype showed up many times. V is TRBV6-2 or TRBV6-3 and J is TRBJ2-7, with TRBD2 matching over 12 bases. After removal of 6 bases from V and 5 bases from J, the junction contained 5 bases not matched to a gene. The CDR3 totals 14 residues. Per germline, CDR1 MNHEY and CDR2 SVGEGT. The CDR3 DNA reads TGTGCCAGCAGGACCAGACTAGCGGGAGACGAGCAGTACTTC. It encodes CASRTRLAGDEQYF.

Note on this clonotype: One base away lies a much larger clone, so this may be a sequencing read error. V gene TRBV6-1 combines with J gene TRBJ2-2; 7 bases match TRBD1. This CDR3 contains 14 residues. Germline V gene data show CDR1 as MNHNS and CDR2 as SASEGT. The CDR3 DNA sequence: TGTGCCAGCAGACCGGACAGGAACATCGGGGAGCTGTTTTTT. As protein: CASRPDRNIGELFF.

This clonotype was detected ten times or more. V usage is TRBV18 and J usage is TRBJ1-1; no reliable D call. This CDR3 region has 14 residues. Germline values: CDR1 KGHSH, CDR2 LQKENI. Trimming left V 2 bases short and J 0 bases short, with 7 bases between. This CDR3 reads CASSPKIMNTEAFF. The CDR3 coding sequence is TGTGCCAGCTCACCAAAGATAATGAACACTGAAGCTTTCTTT.